Sequencing of this T cell receptor beta chain was carried out in a study of control samples from healthy donors and cancer patients. Here immunoSEQ multiplex PCR was the method, and the copy in TCRdb shows in-frame clones only, minus some. This sample has approximately 100,000 clones, with about nine tenths found just once. Trimming removed 3 bases at V and 4 bases at J, with 11 bases between. This CDR3 spans 14 amino acids. Germline V gene data show CDR1 as SGHNT and CDR2 as YYREEE (reference sequence). The receptor was isolated from a man aged 30 to 45 in good health. The chain recombines TRBV5-4 with TRBJ2-4, with D perhaps matching TRBD2 (5 bases). The sequenced material came from blood. CDR3 protein: CASSSPGIKNIQYF. The CDR3 DNA reads as TGTGCCAGCAGCTCCCCCGGGATAAAAAACATTCAGTACTTC.